This TCR beta chain was observed in a study of vaccination and CD4 T cells after COVID-19. Study results and caveats: Convalescent patients studied were relatively few, and early post-infection timepoints were absent.

Germline CDR1 SGHTA, CDR2 FQGNSA. The CDR3 has 15 amino acids. V dropped 5 bases and J dropped 4 bases, with 17 bases sitting between them. Comment on this clonotype: The antigen is undetermined.

Cultured CD4+ T-cell DNA underwent Oncomine TCR Beta short-read sequencing. Via MiXCR, TCRdb re-called the PCR reads, giving one row per CDR3 protein. The sample lists about 13,000 distinct CDR3 sequences; nearly 80% were seen once. Treatment here: approximately nine-day PBMC culture with coronavirus spike peptide pools or control peptides (ViraFEST assay). The specimen sequenced was CD4+ T cells from blood, cultured in vitro. The TCR comes from a human donor who had recovered from COVID-19. This chain joins TRBV7-2 and TRBJ1-2; D is perhaps TRBD1 (6 bases). CDR3 region: CASSGSAGAGYGYTF. CDR3 DNA sequence: TGTGCCAGCAGCGGGTCGGCGGGGGCGGGCTATGGCTACACCTTC.